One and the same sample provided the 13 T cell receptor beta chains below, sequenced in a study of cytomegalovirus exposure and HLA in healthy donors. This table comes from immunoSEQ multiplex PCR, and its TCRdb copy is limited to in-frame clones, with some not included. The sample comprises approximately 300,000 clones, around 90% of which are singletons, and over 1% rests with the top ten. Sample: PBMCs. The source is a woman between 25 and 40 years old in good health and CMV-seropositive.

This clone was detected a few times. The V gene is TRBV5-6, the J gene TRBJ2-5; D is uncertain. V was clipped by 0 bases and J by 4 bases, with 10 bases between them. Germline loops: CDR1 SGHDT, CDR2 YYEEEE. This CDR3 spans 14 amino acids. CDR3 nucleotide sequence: TGTGCCAGCAGCTTGGTTGGGCGGCGAGAGACCCAGTACTTC. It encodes CASSLVGRRETQYF.

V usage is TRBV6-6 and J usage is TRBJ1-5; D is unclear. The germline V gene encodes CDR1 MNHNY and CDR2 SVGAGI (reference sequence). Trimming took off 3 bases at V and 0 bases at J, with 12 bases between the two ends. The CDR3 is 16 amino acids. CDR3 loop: CASSYKSSYSNQPQHF. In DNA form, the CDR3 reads TGTGCCAGCAGTTATAAGTCCAGCTATAGCAATCAGCCCCAGCATTTT.

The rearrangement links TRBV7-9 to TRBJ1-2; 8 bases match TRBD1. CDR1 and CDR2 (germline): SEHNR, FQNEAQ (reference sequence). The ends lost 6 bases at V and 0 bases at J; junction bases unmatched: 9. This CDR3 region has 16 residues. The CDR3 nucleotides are TGTGCCAGCAGTTTTACCGGACAGGGCTCTAACTATGGCTACACCTTC. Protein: CASSFTGQGSNYGYTF.

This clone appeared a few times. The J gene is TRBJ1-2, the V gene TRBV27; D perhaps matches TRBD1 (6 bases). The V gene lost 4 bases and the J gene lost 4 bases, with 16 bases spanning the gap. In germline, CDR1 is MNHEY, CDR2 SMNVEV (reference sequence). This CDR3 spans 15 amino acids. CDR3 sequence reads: CASSSTGTQRYGYTF. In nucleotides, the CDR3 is TGTGCCAGCAGTTCTACCGGGACACAGCGCTATGGCTACACCTTC.

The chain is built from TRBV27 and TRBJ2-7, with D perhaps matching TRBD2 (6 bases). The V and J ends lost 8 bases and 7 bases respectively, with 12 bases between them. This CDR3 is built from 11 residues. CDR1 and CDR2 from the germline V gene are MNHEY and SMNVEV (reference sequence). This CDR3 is CASRGVWEQYF. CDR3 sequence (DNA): TGTGCCAGCCGCGGGGTGTGGGAGCAGTACTTC.

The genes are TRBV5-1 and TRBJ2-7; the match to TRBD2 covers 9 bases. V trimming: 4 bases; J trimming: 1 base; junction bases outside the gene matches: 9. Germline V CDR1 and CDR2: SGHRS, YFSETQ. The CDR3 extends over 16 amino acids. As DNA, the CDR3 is TGCGCCAGCAGCGACCAGCAGCGGGAGGCGTCCTACGAGCAGTACTTC. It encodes CASSDQQREASYEQYF.

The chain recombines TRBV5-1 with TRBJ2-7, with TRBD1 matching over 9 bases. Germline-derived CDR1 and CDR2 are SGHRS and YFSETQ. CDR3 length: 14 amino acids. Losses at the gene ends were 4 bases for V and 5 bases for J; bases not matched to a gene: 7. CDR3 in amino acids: CASSPRDRADEQYF. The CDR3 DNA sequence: TGCGCCAGCAGCCCCCGGGACAGGGCGGACGAGCAGTACTTC.

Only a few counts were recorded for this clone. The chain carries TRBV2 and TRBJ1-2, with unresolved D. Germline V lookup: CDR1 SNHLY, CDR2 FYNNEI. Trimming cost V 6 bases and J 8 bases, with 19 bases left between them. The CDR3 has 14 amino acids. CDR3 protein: CASRATGLGWGYTF. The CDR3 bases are TGTGCCAGCAGAGCCACGGGGTTAGGCTGGGGCTACACCTTC. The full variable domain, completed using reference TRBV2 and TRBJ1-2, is EPEVTQTPSHQVTQMGQEVILRCVPISNHLYFYWYRQILGQKVEFLVSFYNNEISEKSEIFDDQFSVERPDGSNFTLKIRSTKLEDSAMYFCASRATGLGWGYTFGSGTRLTVV.

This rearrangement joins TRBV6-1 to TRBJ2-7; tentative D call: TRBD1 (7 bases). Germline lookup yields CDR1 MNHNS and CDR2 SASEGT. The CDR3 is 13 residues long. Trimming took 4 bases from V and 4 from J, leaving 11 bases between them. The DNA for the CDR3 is TGTGCCAGCAGTGGGACAGGAGGGTACGAGCAGTACTTC. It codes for CASSGTGGYEQYF.

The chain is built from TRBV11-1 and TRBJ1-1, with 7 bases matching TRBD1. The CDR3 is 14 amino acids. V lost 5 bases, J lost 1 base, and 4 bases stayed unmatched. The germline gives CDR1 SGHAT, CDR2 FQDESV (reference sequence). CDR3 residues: CASSEGQPNTEAFF. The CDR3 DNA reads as TGTGCCAGCAGCGAGGGACAGCCGAACACTGAAGCTTTCTTT.

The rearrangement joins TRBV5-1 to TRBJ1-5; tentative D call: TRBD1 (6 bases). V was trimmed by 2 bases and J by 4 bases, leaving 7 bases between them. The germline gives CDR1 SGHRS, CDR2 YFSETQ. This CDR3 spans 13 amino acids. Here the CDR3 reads CASSLQGNQPQHF. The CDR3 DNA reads TGCGCCAGCAGCTTACAGGGAAATCAGCCCCAGCATTTT.

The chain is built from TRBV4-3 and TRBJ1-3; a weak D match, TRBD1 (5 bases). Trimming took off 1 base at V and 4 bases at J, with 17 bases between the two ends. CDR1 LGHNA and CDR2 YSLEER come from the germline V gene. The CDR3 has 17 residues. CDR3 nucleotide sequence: TGCGCCAGCAGCCAAGCGACCCCCGGGACTGGGGGAAACACCATATATTTT. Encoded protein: CASSQATPGTGGNTIYF.

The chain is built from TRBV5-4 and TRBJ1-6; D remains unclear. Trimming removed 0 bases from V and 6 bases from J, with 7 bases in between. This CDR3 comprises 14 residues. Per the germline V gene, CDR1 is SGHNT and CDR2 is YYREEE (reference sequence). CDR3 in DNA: TGTGCCAGCAGCTTGGAGGCGATTAATTCACCCCTCCACTTT. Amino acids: CASSLEAINSPLHF. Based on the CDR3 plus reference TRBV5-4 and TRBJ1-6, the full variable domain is ETGVTQSPTHLIKTRGQQVTLRCSSQSGHNTVSWYQQALGQGPQFIFQYYREEENGRGNFPPRFSGLQFPNYSSELNVNALELDDSALYLCASSLEAINSPLHFGNGTRLTVT.